This paragraph covers one T cell receptor (beta chain) sequence. These data are taken from a study of blood T cells in healthy people across ages. PCR was performed a second time for roughly 7 to 12 cycles using a sample-barcoded 5' primer and a J-beta primer mix. TCRdb re-analysed the 5' RACE reads in MiXCR, keeping a single row per CDR3 protein. The table has 600,000 to 850,000 distinct CDR3 sequences, more than 40% seen once. Trimming pared 4 bases from V and 5 bases from J, leaving 7 bases between. The CDR3 runs to 11 residues. Germline loops: CDR1 DFQATT, CDR2 SNEGSKA (reference sequence). This chain links TRBV20-1 with TRBJ2-3; D not certain. Sequenced sample: blood. The TCR was taken from a woman aged 55-75 years in good health. CDR3 in DNA: TGCAGTGCTAAACAAAGAGATACGCAGTATTTT. Translated: CSAKQRDTQYF.